This TCR beta chain was sequenced during a study of shared clonotypes between healthy human individuals (dated by TCRdb to 2020 to 2022). Some background on the complete study: A couple of women and a few men aged 18 to 49 years were included in the cohort. Per donor, three plates each were used for CD4 naive and CD4 memory, two for CD8 naive, and one for CD8 memory. Blood TCR repertoires of five healthy adults were deeply sequenced to estimate repertoire size and the extent of clonotype sharing between individuals. Libraries were prepared and TCR repertoires were sequenced by different laboratories using diverse techniques, in order to increase sequencing depth and limit assay-specific biases. Leukapheresis yielded between about 0.85 and 9.5 billion PBMCs per donor. The study at large found these results: Across a handful of donors, around 5% of naive CD4, approximately 4% of naive CD8, approximately 2.5% of memory CD4, and about 0.44% of memory CD8 clonotypes were shared. Pairwise subsampling led to the expectation that sequencing depth would affect the degree of clonotype sharing among donors. Incomplete sequencing was indicated by rarefaction of sorted-subset datasets, despite the large sequencing depth. Larger estimated clonotype richness was generally found for naive subsets than for memory subsets. Only blood was sampled, and tissue TCR repertoires likely differ from those in blood. Compared with non-shared clonotypes, clonotypes shared by all four sorted-subset donors had higher generation probabilities. Because the study included a small number of donors, the genetic and exposure-history diversity represented was limited.

TCR CDR3 regions were amplified from genomic DNA by multiplex PCR using the deep immunoSEQ assay. Genomic DNA extracted from each cell subset was distributed evenly over all wells of several immunoSEQ 96-well plates, and each plate served as one replicate. For sorted subsets, approximately 190 ng of genomic DNA, equivalent to about 30,000 T cell genomes, went into each replicate PCR. Purified libraries were quantified with a Qubit 3.0 fluorometer, sized on a Bioanalyzer 2100, and re-quantified with the KAPA Library Quantification kit. A separate single-read 150-cycle Illumina NextSeq 550 flow cell was used to sequence each immunoSEQ 96-well plate. Per the source publication's procedure: Because the immunoSEQ output included only junctional sequences and no quality scores, the filtering could not be the same as the filtering used for full-length reads. To assign V/J genes and CDR3, sequences were annotated using PyIR, a Python wrapper for IgBLAST v1.9, with IMGT germline references. Reads with weak V/J assignments (E-value above 1e-6), missing CDR3, stop codons, out-of-frame junctions, or ambiguous translated residues were removed. V3J clonotypes were defined as sequences sharing the same inferred V gene, J gene, and CDR3 amino acid sequence. Percentage overlap between repertoires was calculated by dividing the number of shared unique clonotypes by the size of the smaller repertoire. Repertoire richness was assessed with RTK rarefaction, the Chao1 estimator, and Recon v2.1 estimates of unobserved clonotypes. Generation probabilities for all TCRbeta clonotypes obtained by the gDNA method from a handful of donors were computed using OLGA. TCRdb re-hosts the immuneACCESS table, in-frame sequences only. Its copies lack some clones; in the studies checked, an unresolved V gene accounts for under half of them, and the cause for the rest is not known. The V and J calls and clone size come from that table; D and trimming were worked out from the DNA. Across this sample there are 1.4 million to 1.5 million clones, with roughly 96% seen only once. Of the sample, approximately 1% is held by the ten largest clones.

The germline V gene encodes CDR1 KGHSH and CDR2 LQKENI. V lost 2 bases and J lost 4 bases; the stretch between them is 8 bases long. Inclusive of the bounding cysteine and phenylalanine, the CDR3 is 13 residues long. Of all the DNA, just the CDR3 is kept, 39 bases in frame from base 1. As to this clone: Its antigen specificity is not known. No base quality values were provided; no much bigger clone lies one nucleotide off. Other DNA variants within this sample encode the same CDR3.

The donors were healthy, HIV-negative adults with no recently reported acute infections or vaccinations. All donors were Caucasian adults living in Nashville, Tennessee, USA. Magnetic negative selection was used to enrich CD4+ T cells, after which naive cells were positively selected on CD45RA and the negative fraction became the memory subset. After blood collection by leukapheresis, PBMCs were isolated using Ficoll-Histopaque density gradient centrifugation and then cryopreserved in the vapor phase of liquid nitrogen. Purity and quantity of every magnetically sorted T cell population were checked by analytical flow cytometry. Genomic DNA was isolated from every sorted fraction and measured by UV absorbance on a Nanodrop 2000c.

Sequenced sample: naive CD4+ T cells sorted from blood. Per the publication, the cell subset or site label means: CD45RA+ positively selected. The V and J segments used are TRBV18 and TRBJ2-5; D gene: possibly TRBD1, on 5 matching bases. This TCR came from a man aged 25 to 40 in good health. For the CDR3, the sequence is CASSPRGGETQYF. The sequenced DNA is TGTGCCAGCTCACCAAGGGGCGGAGAGACCCAGTACTTC.